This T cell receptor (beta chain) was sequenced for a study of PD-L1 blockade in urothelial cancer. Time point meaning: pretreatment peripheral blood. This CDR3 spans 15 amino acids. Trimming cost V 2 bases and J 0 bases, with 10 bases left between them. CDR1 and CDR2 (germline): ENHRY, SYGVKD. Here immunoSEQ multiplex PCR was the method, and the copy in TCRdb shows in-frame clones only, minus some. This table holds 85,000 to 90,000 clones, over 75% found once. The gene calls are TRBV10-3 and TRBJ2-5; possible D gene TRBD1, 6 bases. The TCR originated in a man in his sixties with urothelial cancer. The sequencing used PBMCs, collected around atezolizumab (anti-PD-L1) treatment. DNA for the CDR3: TGTGCCATCAGTGAGAGACAGGTGTACCAAGAGACCCAGTACTTC. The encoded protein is CAISERQVYQETQYF.